These 29 T cell receptor beta chains originate from one sample sequenced in a study of blood T cell repertoires in COVID-19. Here immunoSEQ multiplex PCR was the method, and the copy in TCRdb shows in-frame clones only, minus some. The sample consists of a few hundred thousand clones, 70% to 90% of them appearing once. The specimen was peripheral blood. Receptor source: a man between 25 and 39 years old who had recovered from COVID-19.

The chain combines TRBV3-1 (or the pseudogene TRBV3-2) with TRBJ1-2; TRBD1 is a possible D gene (6 bases). Germline assignment: CDR1 LGHDT and CDR2 YNNKEL (reference sequence). This CDR3 contains 14 residues. V dropped 0 bases and J dropped 4 bases, with 9 bases sitting between them. CDR3 region: CASSQERTVYGYTF. CDR3 in DNA: TGTGCCAGCAGCCAAGAACGGACAGTCTATGGCTACACCTTC.

DNA for the CDR3: TGTGCCAGCAGTTCGACAGGATATAATGAAAAACTGTTTTTT. Amino acids: CASSSTGYNEKLFF. The chain joins TRBV6-6 to TRBJ1-4, with TRBD1 as a possible D gene (6 bases). Per germline, CDR1 MNHNY and CDR2 SVGAGI (reference sequence). This CDR3 comprises 14 residues. V lost 4 bases to trimming and J lost 4 bases, with 10 bases between them.

This clone was seen once. The chain carries TRBV10-2 and TRBJ2-7; D is perhaps TRBD1 (5 bases). The CDR3 totals 14 residues. Trimming removed 4 bases from V and 2 bases from J, with 12 bases in between. Germline-derived CDR1 and CDR2 are WSHSY and SAAADI. CDR3: CASSGRQPTYEQYF. CDR3 nucleotides: TGCGCCAGCAGTGGAAGACAGCCAACCTACGAGCAGTACTTC.

The chain recombines TRBV11-2 with TRBJ2-7; tentative D call: TRBD1 (6 bases). This CDR3 spans 12 amino acids. Trimming stripped 5 bases from V and 4 bases from J, with 9 bases between. Germline V gene lookup returns CDR1 SGHAT and CDR2 FQNNGV. The CDR3 coding sequence is TGTGCCAGCAGCACACAGGGATACGAGCAGTACTTC. Its translation is CASSTQGYEQYF.

This chain uses TRBV25-1 with TRBJ1-2; D remains unclear. Germline values: CDR1 MGHDK, CDR2 SYGVNS. Trimming shortened V by 2 bases and J by 3 bases, and 7 bases separated the two germline ends. The CDR3 has 13 amino acids. CDR3 bases: TGTGCCAGCAGTGAAGGAGAATACTATGGCTACACCTTC. Translation: CASSEGEYYGYTF.

The chain has TRBV5-1 and TRBJ1-1; TRBD1 aligns across 7 bases. Germline-derived CDR1 and CDR2 are SGHRS and YFSETQ. V gave up 2 bases and J gave up 10 bases; unmatched junction bases: 5. The CDR3 runs 12 residues. CDR3 region: CASSFEGGSAFF. CDR3 DNA sequence: TGCGCCAGCAGCTTCGAAGGGGGCTCAGCTTTCTTT.

The V call is TRBV19, the J call TRBJ2-6, with D uncertain. CDR3 length: 18 residues. V dropped 5 bases and J dropped 0 bases, with 17 bases sitting between them. Germline V gives CDR1 LNHDA, CDR2 SQIVND (reference sequence). The CDR3 DNA is TGTGCCAGTAGTTATACCAGATTCGTAAGCTCTGGGGCCAACGTCCTGACTTTC. Translated, it gives CASSYTRFVSSGANVLTF.

The V and J genes are TRBV2 and TRBJ2-2, with D uncertain. Germline values: CDR1 SNHLY, CDR2 FYNNEI. V gave up 6 bases and J gave up 5 bases, with 10 bases separating them. The CDR3 has 13 amino acids. The CDR3 reads CASSISWTGELFF. DNA for the CDR3: TGTGCCAGCAGCATTAGCTGGACCGGGGAGCTGTTTTTT. The entire variable domain, with the rest obtained from reference TRBV2 and TRBJ2-2, is as follows: EPEVTQTPSHQVTQMGQEVILRCVPISNHLYFYWYRQILGQKVEFLVSFYNNEISEKSEIFDDQFSVERPDGSNFTLKIRSTKLEDSAMYFCASSISWTGELFFGEGSRLTVL.

The V gene is TRBV2, the J gene TRBJ1-5; the D gene is possibly TRBD1 (5 bases). This CDR3 is 15 amino acids long. V shed 5 bases and J shed 6 bases, with 17 bases lying between them. Germline lookup yields CDR1 SNHLY and CDR2 FYNNEI. The CDR3 coding sequence is TGTGCCAGCAGTTCCGGGACGGTGGGGGGTCAGCCCCAGCATTTT. It codes for CASSSGTVGGQPQHF.

This clone was seen more than once but under ten times. The V and J genes are TRBV6-5 and TRBJ2-7; 11 bases line up with TRBD2. This CDR3 has 15 residues. Trimming removed 6 bases from V and 2 bases from J; junction bases left unmatched: 6. Germline V gives CDR1 MNHEY, CDR2 SVGAGI. For the CDR3, the DNA is TGTGCCAGCAGCAGGCTAGCGGGGGGCCCCTACGAGCAGTACTTC. This encodes CASSRLAGGPYEQYF.

This chain joins TRBV21-1 and TRBJ2-3; the DNA was not compared with TRBD1, the D call given in the table. TRBV21-1 is a listed pseudogene. This CDR3 has 14 amino acids. In nucleotides, the CDR3 is TGTGCCAGCAGCAAAGGAGACAGGGGAGATACGCAGTATTTT. As protein: CASSKGDRGDTQYF.

The chain carries TRBV21-1 and TRBJ2-3; TRBD2 is the table's D call and was not checked against the DNA. TRBV21-1 is classified as a pseudogene. This CDR3 is built from 18 residues. CDR3 sequence reads: CASTRPLLAGGFTDTQYF. DNA of the CDR3: TGTGCCAGCACCCGACCTCTACTAGCGGGGGGGTTCACAGATACGCAGTATTTT.

The rearrangement links TRBV30 to TRBJ1-3; possible D gene TRBD1, 5 bases. CDR3 length: 14 amino acids. Looked up from germline, CDR1 is GTSNPN and CDR2 is SVGIG (reference sequence). Trimming took 4 bases from V and 0 from J, leaving 10 bases between them. Here the CDR3 DNA reads TGTGCCTGGAAGGGGAAGAGCTCTGGAAACACCATATATTTT. Protein: CAWKGKSSGNTIYF.

The chain couples TRBV4-1 to TRBJ1-6, with 10 bases matching TRBD1. V shed 1 base, J shed 1 base, and the junction held 13 bases outside the gene matches. Germline-derived CDR1 and CDR2 are MGHRA and YSYEKL. This CDR3 region has 21 residues. The CDR3 region is CASSQGIGWTGGSSYNSPLHF. Written as DNA, the CDR3 is TGCGCCAGCAGCCAAGGAATTGGGTGGACAGGGGGGAGTTCCTATAATTCACCCCTCCACTTT.

This chain joins TRBV7-2 and TRBJ1-2; D possibly corresponds to TRBD1 (6 bases). V lost 5 bases and J lost 0, with 16 bases in between. The germline gives CDR1 SGHTA, CDR2 FQGNSA. The CDR3 loop spans 16 amino acids. The CDR3 DNA sequence: TGTGCCAGCAGCGGCCGGGGGGCGCGATCTAACTATGGCTACACCTTC. Protein sequence: CASSGRGARSNYGYTF. Using reference TRBV7-2 and TRBJ1-2 for the parts outside the CDR3, the full variable domain is GAGVSQSPSNKVTEKGKDVELRCDPISGHTALYWYRQSLGQGLEFLIYFQGNSAPDKSGLPSDRFSAERTGGSVSTLTIQRTQQEDSAVYLCASSGRGARSNYGYTFGSGTRLTVV.

J is TRBJ1-5 and V is TRBV28; 12 bases map to TRBD1. V shed 7 bases and J 6 bases; nucleotides not matched to a gene: 13. The CDR3 length is 17 residues. Per germline, CDR1 MDHEN and CDR2 SYDVKM. The CDR3, as DNA: TGTGCCAGCATAGTAGGGACAGGGGGCGCCTCGGGTCAGCCCCAGCATTTT. This sequence encodes CASIVGTGGASGQPQHF.

In DNA, the CDR3 is TGTGCCATCAGTGTGACTACTCCCTTCACAGATACGCAGTATTTT. Protein sequence: CAISVTTPFTDTQYF. This chain links TRBV10-3 with TRBJ2-3; perhaps TRBD2 as D (5 bases). The CDR3 has 15 residues. V was cut by 4 bases and J by 2 bases, with 13 bases left in between. CDR1 ENHRY and CDR2 SYGVKD come from the germline V gene.

This rearrangement joins TRBV19 to TRBJ2-7; 8 nucleotides agree with TRBD1. Germline assignment: CDR1 LNHDA and CDR2 SQIVND (reference sequence). V gave up 10 bases and J gave up 3 bases; unmatched junction bases: 11. The CDR3 runs to 14 residues. The CDR3 nucleotides are TGTGCCACCTCGGGACAGGAAATTTTCTACGAGCAGTACTTC. Translated, it gives CATSGQEIFYEQYF.

This rearrangement joins TRBV6-5 to TRBJ1-2; no clear D gene. The CDR3 extends over 13 amino acids. Per the germline V gene, CDR1 is MNHEY and CDR2 is SVGAGI. The V end lost 6 bases, the J end lost 3 bases, and 11 bases lay between the germline ends. As DNA, the CDR3 is TGTGCCAGCAGCTTGGGAGGGTACTATGGCTACACCTTC. Residues: CASSLGGYYGYTF.

This clone was seen a handful of times. The rearrangement uses TRBV30 and TRBJ2-5; TRBD2 matches at 7 bases. CDR1 is GTSNPN and CDR2 is SVGIG in the germline V gene (reference sequence). V gave up 8 bases and J gave up 2 bases; unmatched junction bases: 5. This CDR3 is 12 amino acids long. The CDR3 reads CAQSRGQETQYF. For the CDR3, the DNA is TGTGCCCAGTCGCGGGGGCAAGAGACCCAGTACTTC.

The chain uses TRBV6-5 and TRBJ2-1; 10 bases agree with TRBD2. Trimming at V came to 5 bases and at J to 4 bases, leaving 5 bases not matched to a gene. The germline V gene encodes CDR1 MNHEY and CDR2 SVGAGI. The CDR3 length is 15 residues. CDR3: CASSRLAGGYNEQFF. In DNA, the CDR3 is TGTGCCAGCAGTCGGTTAGCGGGGGGTTACAATGAGCAGTTCTTC.

The V and J genes are TRBV6-8 and TRBJ2-3, with TRBD2 as a possible D gene (5 bases). Per the germline V gene, CDR1 is MNHGY and CDR2 is SAAAGT. Trimming cost V 5 bases and J 2 bases, with 20 bases left between them. The CDR3 contains 17 residues. CDR3 nucleotides: TGTGCCAGCAGTCCATCTAGGGCAGCGGCCCCCACAGATACGCAGTATTTT. Translated: CASSPSRAAAPTDTQYF.

The chain combines TRBV27 with TRBJ1-1; D is possibly TRBD1 (5 bases). Between the trimmed V and J ends, which lost 5 bases and 3 bases, there was a span of 19 bases. Germline values: CDR1 MNHEY, CDR2 SMNVEV (reference sequence). The CDR3 spans 16 residues. CDR3: CASSVFAKGMYTEAFF. The CDR3 bases are TGTGCCAGCAGTGTCTTTGCCAAGGGGATGTACACTGAAGCTTTCTTT.

The gene calls are TRBV6-4 and TRBJ1-5; the match to TRBD1 covers 9 bases. Germline CDR1 reads MRHNA; CDR2 reads SNTAGT. This CDR3 region has 16 residues. V dropped 7 bases and J dropped 6; count of bases not matched to a gene: 13. CDR3 coding DNA: TGTGCCAGCAATCCCGTTGGGACAGGGAGAGGTCAGCCCCAGCATTTT. This gives the protein CASNPVGTGRGQPQHF.

J is TRBJ2-2 and V is TRBV6-4; TRBD2 aligns across 8 bases. The germline V gene has CDR1 MRHNA and CDR2 SNTAGT. This CDR3 has 15 residues. Trimming took 0 bases from V and 6 from J; bases not matched to a gene: 3. CDR3 in amino acids: CASSDSVSGAGELFF. The DNA of the CDR3 is TGTGCCAGCAGTGACTCGGTTAGCGGGGCCGGGGAGCTGTTTTTT.

The chain joins TRBV2 to TRBJ1-2, with D possibly being TRBD1 (5 bases). Deletions cut 3 bases from V and 7 bases from J, with 12 bases between. Germline V gene sequence: CDR1 SNHLY, CDR2 FYNNEI. The CDR3 spans 13 residues. CDR3 DNA sequence: TGTGCCAGCAGTGATCAAGGGGTGAGTGGCTACACCTTC. This translates into CASSDQGVSGYTF. The full variable domain, its missing parts supplied by reference TRBV2 and TRBJ1-2, is EPEVTQTPSHQVTQMGQEVILRCVPISNHLYFYWYRQILGQKVEFLVSFYNNEISEKSEIFDDQFSVERPDGSNFTLKIRSTKLEDSAMYFCASSDQGVSGYTFGSGTRLTVV.

The chain couples TRBV5-4 to TRBJ1-5; tentatively, D is TRBD1 (5 bases). The germline V gene encodes CDR1 SGHNT and CDR2 YYREEE (reference sequence). The CDR3 spans 15 residues. The germline V and J ends were trimmed by 0 bases and 3 bases, with 10 bases remaining between them. CDR3 nucleotides: TGTGCCAGCAGCTTGGATAGGGGCGACAATCAGCCCCAGCATTTT. Translation: CASSLDRGDNQPQHF.

This chain links TRBV6-6 with TRBJ1-3; 7 positions agree with TRBD1. Trimming at V came to 5 bases and at J to 7 bases, leaving 8 bases not matched to a gene. This CDR3 contains 14 residues. The V gene's germline CDR1 is MNHNY and CDR2 SVGAGI (reference sequence). The CDR3 region has the DNA TGTGCCAGCAGTGACGGACAGGTCGGGAACACCATATATTTT. This encodes CASSDGQVGNTIYF.

Concerning this clone: An end of the junction differs from the germline gene, which may be a read error. The gene calls are TRBV7-2 and TRBJ2-7; 11 nucleotides match TRBD2. Germline values: CDR1 SGHTA, CDR2 FQGNSA. The CDR3 has 14 residues. The CDR3: CASTLAGGKDEQYF. CDR3 DNA sequence: TGTGCCAGCACCTTAGCGGGGGGGAAGGACGAGCAGTACTTC.